The T cell receptor beta chain under discussion was sequenced for a study of blood T cell repertoires in COVID-19. The overall study: COVID-19 samples collected from the United States, Italy and Spain covered acute and convalescent phases.

This CDR3 has 14 amino acids. Trimming took 6 bases from V and 3 from J, leaving 15 bases between them. CDR1 MNHEY and CDR2 SVGEGT come from the germline V gene. Sequenced by immunoSEQ multiplex PCR; TCRdb stores in-frame clones only, minus some. This table holds about 480,000 clones, around 87% found once. The sequenced material came from PBMCs or T cells enriched from blood (not recorded which). The J gene is TRBJ2-7, the V gene TRBV6-2 or TRBV6-3; D gene unclear. This clonotype was sampled from a woman in her forties who had recovered from COVID-19. The CDR3 DNA sequence: TGTGCCAGCAGCCCGCAGGCAGGAATCTACGAGCAGTACTTC. Amino acid sequence: CASSPQAGIYEQYF.